This TCR beta chain emerged from a study of radiation and T cells in renal cell carcinoma. Germline V CDR1 and CDR2: MDHEN, SYDVKM. V shed 4 bases and J shed 0 bases, with 19 bases lying between them. This CDR3 has 17 amino acids. Time point reported: blood 4 weeks post-SBRT, at nephrectomy. Treatment described: 15 Gy SBRT to primary tumor, nephrectomy 4 weeks later. This table comes from immunoSEQ multiplex PCR, and its TCRdb copy is limited to in-frame clones, with some not included. The table shows some 97,000 clones, with 84% occurring only once. The material was blood, obtained from a patient whose treatment included radiotherapy and nephrectomy. This sequence joins TRBV28 and TRBJ2-7; the D gene could be TRBD1 or TRBD2 (5 bases each). The receptor was derived from a man in his fifties or sixties with renal cell carcinoma. The CDR3 protein is CASSSPGTSRGSYEQYF. DNA for the CDR3: TGTGCCAGCAGTTCCCCCGGGACCTCGAGAGGCTCCTACGAGCAGTACTTC.